The clone carrying this T cell receptor beta chain was counted at least ten times. Antigen: not known. One end of the junction fails to match germline, which may point to a read error. Researchers isolated at least 7 million PBMCs per sample. This CDR3 region has 11 residues. Germline V lookup: CDR1 SGHRS, CDR2 YFSETQ. The use of a sample-barcoded 5' primer and a J-beta primer mix characterized a second PCR of about 7 to 12 cycles. TCRdb fed the 5' RACE reads into MiXCR, producing one record per CDR3 protein. The table shows 1,500,000 or so distinct CDR3 sequences, with roughly 43% occurring only once. The data belong to a study of blood T cells in healthy people across ages. Broader study findings: More naive CD4+ cells and higher diversity marked long-lived donors relative to aged donors.

The V gene is TRBV5-1, the J gene TRBJ2-3, with D uncertain. Sequencing input: blood. The clonotype comes from a woman aged 18-35 years in good health. In nucleotides, the CDR3 is TGTGCCAGCAGTTTTTTAGATACGCAGTATTTT. Translating it yields CASSFLDTQYF. Full variable domain (rest looked up from reference TRBV5-1 and TRBJ2-3): KAGVTQTPRYLIKTRGQQVTLSCSPISGHRSVSWYQQTPGQGLQFLFEYFSETQRNKGNFPGRFSGRQFSNSRSEMNVSTLELGDSALYLCASSFLDTQYFGPGTRLTVL.